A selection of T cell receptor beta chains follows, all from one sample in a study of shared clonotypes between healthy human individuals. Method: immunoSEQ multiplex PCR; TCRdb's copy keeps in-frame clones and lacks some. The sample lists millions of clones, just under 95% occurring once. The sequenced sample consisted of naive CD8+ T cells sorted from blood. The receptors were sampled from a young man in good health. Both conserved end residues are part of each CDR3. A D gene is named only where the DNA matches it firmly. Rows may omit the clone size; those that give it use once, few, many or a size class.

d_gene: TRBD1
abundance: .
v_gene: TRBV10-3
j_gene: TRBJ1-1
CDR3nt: TGTGCCATCCGATCGACAGGGGATTCTGAAGCTTTCTTT
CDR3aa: CAIRSTGDSEAFF

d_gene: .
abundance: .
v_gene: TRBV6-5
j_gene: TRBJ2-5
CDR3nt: TGTGCCAGCAGTTACGAAGGGTTAGAAGAGACCCAGTACTTC
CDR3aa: CASSYEGLEETQYF

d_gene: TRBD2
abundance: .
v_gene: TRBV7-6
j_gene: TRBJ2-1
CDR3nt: TGTGCCAGCAGCTTCGGGACTAGCCCTCCATACAATGAGCAGTTCTTC
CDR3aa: CASSFGTSPPYNEQFF

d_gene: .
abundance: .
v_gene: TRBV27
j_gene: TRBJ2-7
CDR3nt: TGTGCCAGCAGTTTTTACGGGGGATACGAGCAGTACTTC
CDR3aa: CASSFYGGYEQYF

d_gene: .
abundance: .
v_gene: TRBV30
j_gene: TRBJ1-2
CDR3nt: TGTGCCTGGAGTGTCCAGGGGAAGGGCTATGGCTACACCTTC
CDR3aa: CAWSVQGKGYGYTF

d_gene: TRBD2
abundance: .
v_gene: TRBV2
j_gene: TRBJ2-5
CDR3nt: TGTGCCAGCAGTGAAATCATAGCGGGCGAAGAGACCCAGTACTTC
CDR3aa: CASSEIIAGEETQYF

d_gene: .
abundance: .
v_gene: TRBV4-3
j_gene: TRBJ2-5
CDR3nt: TGCGCCAGCAGCCAATTCCTCGGCAACCAAGAGACCCAGTACTTC
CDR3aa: CASSQFLGNQETQYF

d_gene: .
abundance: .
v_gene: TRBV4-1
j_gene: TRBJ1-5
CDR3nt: TGCGCCAGCAGCTTCAACAGCAATCAGCCCCAGCATTTT
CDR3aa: CASSFNSNQPQHF

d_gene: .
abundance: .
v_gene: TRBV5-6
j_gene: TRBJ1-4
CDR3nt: TGTGCCAGCAGTCAGGACCGTAATGAAAAACTGTTTTTT
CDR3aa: CASSQDRNEKLFF

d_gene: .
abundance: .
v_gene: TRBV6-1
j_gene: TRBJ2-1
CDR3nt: TGTGCCAGCAGTGAAGGGAGTACCTACAATGAGCAGTTCTTC
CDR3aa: CASSEGSTYNEQFF

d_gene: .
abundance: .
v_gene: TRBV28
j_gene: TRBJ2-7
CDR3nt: TGTGCCAGCAGTCAGCGGGCAGGGATCTACGAGCAGTACTTC
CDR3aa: CASSQRAGIYEQYF

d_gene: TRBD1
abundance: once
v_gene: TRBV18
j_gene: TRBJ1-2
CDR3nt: TGTGCCAGCTCACCACCGAAGGGGGCGGTCCCTAACTATGGCTACACCTTC
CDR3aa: CASSPPKGAVPNYGYTF

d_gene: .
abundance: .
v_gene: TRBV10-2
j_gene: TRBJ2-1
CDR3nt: TGCGCCAGCAGTGGGGGTGGCCCAAGGAATCCCTACAATGAGCAGTTCTTC
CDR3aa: CASSGGGPRNPYNEQFF

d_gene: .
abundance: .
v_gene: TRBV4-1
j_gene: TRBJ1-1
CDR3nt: TGCGCCAGCAGCCAGGGAGGTCGGACACTCGAAGCTTTCTTT
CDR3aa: CASSQGGRTLEAFF

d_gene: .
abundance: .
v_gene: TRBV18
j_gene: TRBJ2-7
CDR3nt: TGTGCCAGCTCACCACCGGCCGGGGCGTTCAACGAGCAGTACTTC
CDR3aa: CASSPPAGAFNEQYF

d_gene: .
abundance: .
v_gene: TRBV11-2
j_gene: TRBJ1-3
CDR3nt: TGTGCCAGCAGCCTAGACTCCGGGACTTTTGAGTTT
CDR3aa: CASSLDSGTFEF

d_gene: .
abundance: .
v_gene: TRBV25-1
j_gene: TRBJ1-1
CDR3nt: TGTGCCAGCAGTTGGGGGGCCCACACTGAAGCTTTCTTT
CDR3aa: CASSWGAHTEAFF

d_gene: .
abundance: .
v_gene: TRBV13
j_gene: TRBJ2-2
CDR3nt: TGTGCCAGCAGCATTACCACCGGGGAGCTGTTTTTT
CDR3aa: CASSITTGELFF

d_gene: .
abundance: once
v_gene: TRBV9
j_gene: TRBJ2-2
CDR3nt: TGTGCCAGCAGCCCCAATTACCTACAGGGATGGAGGACCGGGGAGCTGTTTTTT
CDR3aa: CASSPNYLQGWRTGELFF

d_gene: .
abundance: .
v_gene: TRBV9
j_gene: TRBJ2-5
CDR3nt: TGTGCCAGCAGCGGAGAGAACCAAGAGACCCAGTACTTC
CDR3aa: CASSGENQETQYF

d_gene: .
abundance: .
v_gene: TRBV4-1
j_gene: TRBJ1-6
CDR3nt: TGCGCCAGCAGCCAAGATCCAGTCAGGGTACATTCACCCCTCCACTTT
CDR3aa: CASSQDPVRVHSPLHF

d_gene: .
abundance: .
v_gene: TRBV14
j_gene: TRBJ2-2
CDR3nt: TGTGCCAGCAGCTTCAGCTTCACCGGGGAGCTGTTTTTT
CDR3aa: CASSFSFTGELFF

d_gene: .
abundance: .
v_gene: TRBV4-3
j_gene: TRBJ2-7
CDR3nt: TGCGCCAGCAGCCCCACCCCGACTAGGTTTCACGAGCAGTACTTC
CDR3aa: CASSPTPTRFHEQYF

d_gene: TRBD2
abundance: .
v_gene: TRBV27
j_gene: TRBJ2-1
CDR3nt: TGTGCCAGCAGGCAACTAGCGGGAGGGTACAATGAGCAGTTCTTC
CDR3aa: CASRQLAGGYNEQFF

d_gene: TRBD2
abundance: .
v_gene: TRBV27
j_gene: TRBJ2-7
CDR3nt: TGTGCCAGCAGTTTAGGGCGGGAGGGTTCCTACGAGCAGTACTTC
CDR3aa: CASSLGREGSYEQYF

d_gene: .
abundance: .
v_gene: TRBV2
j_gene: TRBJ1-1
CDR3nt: TGTGCCAGCAGTATAGATAGGGGAGCCAGCACTGAAGCTTTCTTT
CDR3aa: CASSIDRGASTEAFF

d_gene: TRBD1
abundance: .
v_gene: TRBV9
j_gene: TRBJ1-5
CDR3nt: TGTGCCAGCAGCGTAGGCACAGGGGGGTTGCCCCAGCATTTT
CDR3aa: CASSVGTGGLPQHF

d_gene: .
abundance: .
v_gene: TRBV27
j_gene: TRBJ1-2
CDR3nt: TGTGCCAGCTCGCCCCCGGGACTCCGATATGGCTACACCTTC
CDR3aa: CASSPPGLRYGYTF